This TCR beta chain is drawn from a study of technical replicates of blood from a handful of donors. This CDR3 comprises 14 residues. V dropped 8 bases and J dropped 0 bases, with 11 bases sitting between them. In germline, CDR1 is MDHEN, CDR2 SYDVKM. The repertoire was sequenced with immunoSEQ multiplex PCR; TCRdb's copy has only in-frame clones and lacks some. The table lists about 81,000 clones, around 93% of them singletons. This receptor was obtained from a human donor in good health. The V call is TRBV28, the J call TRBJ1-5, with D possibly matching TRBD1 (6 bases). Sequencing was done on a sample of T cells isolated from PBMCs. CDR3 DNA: TGTGCCAGCCACAGGGACTATAGCAATCAGCCCCAGCATTTT. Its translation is CASHRDYSNQPQHF.